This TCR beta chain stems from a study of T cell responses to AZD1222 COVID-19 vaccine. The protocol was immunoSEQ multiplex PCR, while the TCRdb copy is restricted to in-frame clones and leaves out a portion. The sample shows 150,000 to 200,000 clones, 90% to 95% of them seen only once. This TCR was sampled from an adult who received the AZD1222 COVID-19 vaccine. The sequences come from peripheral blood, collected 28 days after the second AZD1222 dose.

The CDR3 sequence is CASSPGPGRSGRDEQYF. CDR3 coding DNA: TGTGCCAGCAGCCCTGGCCCAGGTCGGAGCGGGAGGGACGAGCAGTACTTC. V usage is TRBV9 and J usage is TRBJ2-7, with TRBD2 matching 10 bases. After removal of 4 bases from V and 5 bases from J, the junction contained 15 bases not matched to a gene. Looked up from germline, CDR1 is SGDLS and CDR2 is YYNGEE. The CDR3 is 17 residues long.